The TCR beta chain under discussion was sequenced for a study of T cell repertoires in cytomegalovirus infection. Study-level information: Public TCR beta signatures provided an indication of both CMV infection and a matching HLA type.

TCRdb processed the reads anew with MiXCR; each CDR3 protein has one entry. The sample carries tens of thousands of distinct CDR3 sequences, approximately 22% recorded once. On this clonotype: As yet, its antigen is unknown.

The CDR3 is 14 amino acids. Germline CDR1 SGHNT, CDR2 YYREEE (reference sequence). Trimming left V 6 bases short and J 0 bases short, with 10 bases between. Points from the study as a whole: The ex vivo response showed dominance by HLA-C-restricted CMV-specific TCR beta clonotypes.

The clonotype originates from a human donor in good health (CMV status not recorded). Some clones in this sample may be carry-over from other donors' samples. Sequencing used PBMCs, sequenced either directly or after in vitro stimulation (not recorded which). This rearrangement joins TRBV5-4 to TRBJ2-1; D unresolved. The DNA of the CDR3 is TGTGCCAGCACTGGGGTTAGCTCCTACAATGAGCAGTTCTTC. It encodes CASTGVSSYNEQFF.